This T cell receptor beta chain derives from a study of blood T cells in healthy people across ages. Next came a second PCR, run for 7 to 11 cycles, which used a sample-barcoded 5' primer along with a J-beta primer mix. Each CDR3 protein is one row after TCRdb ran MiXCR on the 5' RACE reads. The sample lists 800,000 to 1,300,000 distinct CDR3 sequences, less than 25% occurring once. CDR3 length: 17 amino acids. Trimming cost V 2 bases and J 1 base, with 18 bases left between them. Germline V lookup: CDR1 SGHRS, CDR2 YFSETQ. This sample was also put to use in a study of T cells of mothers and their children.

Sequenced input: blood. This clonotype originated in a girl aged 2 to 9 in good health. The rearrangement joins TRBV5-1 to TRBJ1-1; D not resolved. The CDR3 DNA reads TGCGCCAGCAGCTTATTGGCGGACCTTTATTCGAACACTGAAGCTTTCTTT. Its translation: CASSLLADLYSNTEAFF.